A single T cell receptor (beta chain) is shown here with its context. Its antigen is not identified. Germline CDR1 is MNHEY and CDR2 is SVGAGI. Trimming took off 4 bases at V and 8 bases at J, with 8 bases between the two ends. There are 11 residues in the CDR3. Method: immunoSEQ multiplex PCR; TCRdb's copy keeps in-frame clones and lacks some. The sample consists of a few million clones, roughly 95% of them appearing once. The sample belongs to a study of shared clonotypes between healthy human individuals. Looking at the study overall: Donors, aged 18 to 49, were two women and a few men.

Findings and caveats of the study: Memory subsets generally showed smaller estimated richness than naive subsets did.

What was sequenced was naive CD4+ T cells sorted from blood. Subset: CD45RA+ positively selected. The TCR comes from a man between 18 and 29 years old in good health. V is TRBV6-5 and J is TRBJ1-2; unclear D gene. The CDR3 here is CASSSELGYTF. CDR3 in DNA: TGTGCCAGCAGTTCGGAGTTAGGCTACACCTTC.